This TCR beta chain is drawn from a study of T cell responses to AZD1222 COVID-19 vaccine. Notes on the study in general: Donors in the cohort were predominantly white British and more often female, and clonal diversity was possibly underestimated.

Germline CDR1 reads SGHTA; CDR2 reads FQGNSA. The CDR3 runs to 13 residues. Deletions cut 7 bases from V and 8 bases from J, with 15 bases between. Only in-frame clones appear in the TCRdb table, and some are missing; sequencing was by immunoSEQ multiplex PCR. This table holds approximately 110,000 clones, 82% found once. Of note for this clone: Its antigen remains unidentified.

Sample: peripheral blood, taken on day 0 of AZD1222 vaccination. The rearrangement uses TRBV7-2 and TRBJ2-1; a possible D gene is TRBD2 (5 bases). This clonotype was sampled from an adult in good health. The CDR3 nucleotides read TGTGCCAGCAACTCCGGGAATCAGCATGAGCAGTTCTTC. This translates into CASNSGNQHEQFF.